What follows are 23 T cell receptor beta chains derived from one specimen sequenced in a study of T cells in Graves' hyperthyroidism and ophthalmopathy. The CDR3 regions of TCR beta were amplified from RNA transcripts. Primed by the HTBI set, a first-round RT-PCR was run on the TCR CDR3. One entry per CDR3 protein, called by TCRdb with MiXCR from the multiplex PCR reads. The sample yields around 300,000 distinct CDR3 sequences, around 14% seen once. The sequencing sample was made of blood. The receptors come from a woman in her twenties or thirties with Graves' hyperthyroidism.

The table lists this clonotype with a count of one. A read error may explain this, as a much larger clone is one base away. The chain employs TRBV2 and TRBJ2-5; D gene ambiguous. CDR1 and CDR2 from the germline V gene are SNHLY and FYNNEI. The CDR3 is made up of 13 amino acids. V was cut by 5 bases and J by 2 bases, with 9 bases left in between. The CDR3 coding sequence is TGTGCCAGCAGTCCCCTAGGACAAGAGACCCAGTACTTC. This codes for CASSPLGQETQYF.

Concerning this clonotype: A much larger clone lies a single base off, so this may be a read error. J is TRBJ1-1 and V is TRBV12-3 or TRBV12-4; D remains unclear. V lost 7 bases and J 2 bases, leaving 14 bases between the germline ends. This CDR3 is built from 14 residues. The CDR3 loop reads CASTLVTRNTEAFF. In nucleotides, the CDR3 is TGTGCCAGCACCCTTGTGACACGCAACACTGAAGCTTTCTTT.

The gene calls are TRBV28 and TRBJ2-5, with 9 bases lining up with TRBD1. Trimming cost V 3 bases and J 5 bases; bases outside gene matches: 7. Per germline, CDR1 MDHEN and CDR2 SYDVKM. The CDR3 totals 15 residues. The CDR3 reads CASSLHRGRVETQYF. DNA for the CDR3: TGTGCCAGCAGTTTGCACAGGGGGCGCGTGGAGACCCAGTACTTC. Full variable domain (missing parts from reference TRBV28 and TRBJ2-5): DVKVTQSSRYLVKRTGEKVFLECVQDMDHENMFWYRQDPGLGLRLIYFSYDVKMKEKGDIPEGYSVSREKKERFSLILESASTNQTSMYLCASSLHRGRVETQYFGPGTRLLVL.

This clonotype was observed at least ten times. V usage is TRBV2 and J usage is TRBJ1-2; 7 bases fit TRBD1. Germline trimming cut 4 bases from V and 2 bases from J; bases unmatched to any gene: 10. The CDR3 has 16 amino acids. Germline V gene lookup returns CDR1 SNHLY and CDR2 FYNNEI. CDR3 sequence: CASSGGAGGWNYGYTF. The CDR3 coding sequence is TGTGCCAGCAGTGGGGGCGCAGGGGGTTGGAACTATGGCTACACCTTC.

This chain links TRBV19 with TRBJ1-2; TRBD1 is a possible D gene (5 bases). This CDR3 has 13 residues. The V gene lost 1 base and the J gene lost 3 bases, with 6 bases spanning the gap. The germline gives CDR1 LNHDA, CDR2 SQIVND (reference sequence). The CDR3 is CASSIGDDYGYTF. CDR3 coding DNA: TGTGCCAGTAGTATAGGGGACGACTATGGCTACACCTTC.

Ten or more counts support this clonotype. The genes are TRBV3-1 and TRBJ2-1; 8 nucleotides match TRBD1. The CDR3 is 16 residues long. The junction had 5 bases not matched to a gene; V was cut back by 0 bases and J by 4 bases. CDR1 LGHDT and CDR2 YNNKEL come from the germline V gene (reference sequence). In nucleotides, the CDR3 is TGTGCCAGCAGCCAAGATGTTCAGGGGGCGTACAATGAGCAGTTCTTC. This encodes CASSQDVQGAYNEQFF.

The chain joins TRBV19 to TRBJ2-2; 8 nucleotides agree with TRBD1. CDR3 size: 15 residues. The germline V gene encodes CDR1 LNHDA and CDR2 SQIVND (reference sequence). With 5 bases clipped from V and 3 bases from J, the junction kept 5 bases outside the gene matches. The CDR3 coding sequence is TGTGCCAGTAGTCCCAGGGGGCAAGACACCGGGGAGCTGTTTTTT. Translated, it gives CASSPRGQDTGELFF.

This clonotype was counted a few times. The chain has TRBV20-1 and TRBJ2-7, with D maybe TRBD2 (6 bases). Germline V gives CDR1 DFQATT, CDR2 SNEGSKA (reference sequence). Trimming took 2 bases from V and 2 from J, leaving 10 bases between them. CDR3 length: 13 residues. The CDR3: CSARPGETYEQYF. The CDR3 bases are TGCAGTGCTAGACCGGGGGAAACCTACGAGCAGTACTTC.

This clonotype showed up many times. This chain connects TRBV30 to TRBJ1-4, with D unclear. Deletions cut 2 bases from V and 7 bases from J, with 14 bases between. This CDR3 has 14 residues. Germline assignment: CDR1 GTSNPN and CDR2 SVGIG (reference sequence). The CDR3 coding sequence is TGTGCCTGGAGTAAGATTCACAAGGGTGAAAAACTGTTTTTT. Protein product: CAWSKIHKGEKLFF. The variable domain in full, with the rest retrieved from reference TRBV30 and TRBJ1-4, is SQTIHQWPATLVQPVGSPLSLECTVEGTSNPNLYWYRQAAGRGLQLLFYSVGIGQISSEVPQNLSASRPQDRQFILSSKKLLLSDSGFYLCAWSKIHKGEKLFFGSGTQLSVL.

The genes are TRBV5-1 and TRBJ2-1, with a weak D call TRBD2 (6 bases). Between the trimmed V and J ends, which lost 7 bases and 15 bases, there was a span of 20 bases. The CDR3 is made up of 12 amino acids. Germline V CDR1 and CDR2: SGHRS, YFSETQ. CDR3 sequence (DNA): TGCGCCAGCGGGGGGATGGCGGGCTCCGTGTTCTTC. Encoded protein: CASGGMAGSVFF.

This clonotype was observed a few times. A much larger clone differs by one base, so this may be a read error. V and J are TRBV14 and TRBJ2-7, with TRBD1 identical over 9 bases. CDR1 and CDR2 from the germline V gene are SGHDN and FVKESK. The length of the CDR3 is 12 residues. After removal of 8 bases from V and 9 bases from J, the junction contained 8 bases not matched to a gene. Here the CDR3 reads CASSRTGVGQYF. The CDR3, as DNA: TGTGCCAGCTCCCGGACAGGGGTCGGGCAGTACTTC.

The chain combines TRBV12-3 or TRBV12-4 with TRBJ2-2; 9 bases fit TRBD1. V trimming: 4 bases; J trimming: 4 bases; junction bases outside the gene matches: 31. The CDR3 totals 24 residues. The CDR3 is CASSSPGVLPRRDRVLRPTGELFF. The CDR3 nucleotides are TGTGCCAGCAGTTCCCCCGGCGTGTTGCCCCGCAGGGACAGGGTTCTTCGGCCCACCGGGGAGCTGTTTTTT.

The chain has TRBV20-1 and TRBJ2-5; D remains unclear. Between the trimmed V and J ends, which lost 1 base and 6 bases, there was a span of 6 bases. The CDR3 has 11 amino acids. Germline-derived CDR1 and CDR2 are DFQATT and SNEGSKA (reference sequence). CDR3 nucleotides: TGCAGTGCTAGAGTGAGCCAGACCCAGTACTTC. Residues: CSARVSQTQYF.

This rearrangement joins TRBV7-3 to TRBJ2-3, with 7 positions matching TRBD2. The germline V gene encodes CDR1 SGHTA and CDR2 FQGTGA. This CDR3 is 15 amino acids long. The ends lost 4 bases at V and 2 bases at J; junction bases unmatched: 6. CDR3 loop: CASSSASGITDTQYF. CDR3 in DNA: TGTGCCAGCAGCTCCGCTAGCGGAATCACAGATACGCAGTATTTT.

With respect to this clonotype: Since a much larger clone is just one base distant, this may be a read error. V is TRBV12-3 or TRBV12-4 and J is TRBJ1-1, with TRBD1 as a possible D gene (6 bases). The CDR3 has 13 amino acids. CDR3 DNA sequence: TGTGCCGGCAGTTCCACAGGGACCCTTGAAGCTTTCTTT. Translating it yields CAGSSTGTLEAFF.

The sample holds many counts of this clonotype. This chain connects TRBV2 to TRBJ2-7; TRBD2 matches 8 bases. This CDR3 spans 15 amino acids. Germline trimming cut 7 bases from V and 1 base from J; bases unmatched to any gene: 9. Germline CDR1 reads SNHLY; CDR2 reads FYNNEI. CDR3: CASKPLAGLSYEQYF. The DNA for the CDR3 is TGTGCCAGCAAGCCGCTAGCGGGCTTATCCTACGAGCAGTACTTC.

At least ten counts were recorded for this clonotype. The rearrangement uses TRBV20-1 and TRBJ2-3; 7 positions match TRBD2. Looked up from germline, CDR1 is DFQATT and CDR2 is SNEGSKA (reference sequence). Trimming removed 6 bases from V and 5 bases from J; junction bases left unmatched: 14. This CDR3 is built from 15 residues. The CDR3 DNA reads as TGCAGTGCCCCGTCCCTAGCGGTCACAGGAGATACGCAGTATTTT. It yields the protein CSAPSLAVTGDTQYF.

This clonotype turned up a few times. The chain recombines TRBV29-1 with TRBJ2-1; TRBD2 matches at 10 bases. Trimming removed 7 bases from V and 3 bases from J; junction bases left unmatched: 6. CDR1 and CDR2 (germline): SQVTM, ANQGSEA. The CDR3 has 14 residues. CDR3 in DNA: TGCAGCGCGAGGGGGACTAGCGACTACAATGAGCAGTTCTTC. Translation: CSARGTSDYNEQFF.

This clonotype was seen a handful of times. The V call is TRBV11-2, the J call TRBJ2-3; tentatively, D is TRBD2 (5 bases). The germline gives CDR1 SGHAT, CDR2 FQNNGV. V was cut by 5 bases and J by 2 bases, with 17 bases left in between. The CDR3 totals 16 residues. CDR3 sequence: CASSLLSGSPTDTQYF. CDR3 nucleotides: TGTGCCAGCAGCCTTCTGAGCGGCTCCCCCACAGATACGCAGTATTTT.

Only a few counts were recorded for this clonotype. The V call is TRBV24-1, the J call TRBJ2-1; weak D call: TRBD2 (5 bases). The CDR3 is 13 amino acids. Trimming left V 5 bases short and J 2 bases short, with 6 bases between. Germline CDR1 KGHDR, CDR2 SFDVKD. CDR3 residues: CATSAGTYNEQFF. CDR3 bases: TGTGCCACCAGTGCGGGAACCTACAATGAGCAGTTCTTC.

This clonotype was seen repeatedly, ten times or more. The chain employs TRBV6-1 and TRBJ2-7; TRBD1 agrees at 9 bases. The CDR3 runs 13 residues. With V trimmed by 4 bases and J by 6 bases, 4 bases remained unmatched. Germline lookup yields CDR1 MNHNS and CDR2 SASEGT. The CDR3 DNA reads as TGTGCCAGCAGTGGGACAGGGGCCTCCGAGCAGTACTTC. This translates into CASSGTGASEQYF.

Many counts were recorded for this clonotype. The chain joins TRBV7-8 to TRBJ2-3; the D gene is possibly TRBD1 (5 bases). Germline CDR1 SGHVS, CDR2 FQNEAQ. The CDR3 runs to 12 residues. Trimming removed 7 bases from V and 6 bases from J, with 11 bases in between. The chain's CDR3 is CASKGVLDTQYF. For the CDR3, the DNA is TGTGCCAGCAAAGGGGTGTTGGATACGCAGTATTTT.

A few counts support this clonotype. V usage is TRBV3-1 and J usage is TRBJ2-7, with 9 bases that match TRBD1. Trimming removed 4 bases from V and 3 bases from J; junction bases left unmatched: 7. This CDR3 is 15 amino acids long. Germline-derived CDR1 and CDR2 are LGHDT and YNNKEL (reference sequence). As DNA, the CDR3 is TGTGCCAGCAGCCTACGGGACAGGGTTGACTACGAGCAGTACTTC. It translates to CASSLRDRVDYEQYF.